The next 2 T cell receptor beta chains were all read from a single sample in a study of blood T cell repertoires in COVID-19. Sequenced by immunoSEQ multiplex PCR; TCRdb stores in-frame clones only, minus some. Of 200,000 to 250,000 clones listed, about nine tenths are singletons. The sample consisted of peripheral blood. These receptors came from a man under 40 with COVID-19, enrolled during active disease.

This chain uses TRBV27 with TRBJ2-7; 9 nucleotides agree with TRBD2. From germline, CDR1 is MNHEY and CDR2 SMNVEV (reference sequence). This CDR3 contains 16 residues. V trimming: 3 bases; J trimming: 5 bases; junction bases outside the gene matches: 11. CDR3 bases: TGTGCCAGCAGTTTTACGTTAGCGGGAGCGTTACACGAGCAGTACTTC. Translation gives CASSFTLAGALHEQYF.

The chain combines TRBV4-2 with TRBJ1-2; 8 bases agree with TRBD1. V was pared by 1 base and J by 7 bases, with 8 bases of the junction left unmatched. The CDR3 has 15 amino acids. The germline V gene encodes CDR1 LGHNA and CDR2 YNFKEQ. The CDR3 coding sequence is TGTGCCAGCAGCCAAGCGACAGGGGAGACGGGTGGCTACACCTTC. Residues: CASSQATGETGGYTF.